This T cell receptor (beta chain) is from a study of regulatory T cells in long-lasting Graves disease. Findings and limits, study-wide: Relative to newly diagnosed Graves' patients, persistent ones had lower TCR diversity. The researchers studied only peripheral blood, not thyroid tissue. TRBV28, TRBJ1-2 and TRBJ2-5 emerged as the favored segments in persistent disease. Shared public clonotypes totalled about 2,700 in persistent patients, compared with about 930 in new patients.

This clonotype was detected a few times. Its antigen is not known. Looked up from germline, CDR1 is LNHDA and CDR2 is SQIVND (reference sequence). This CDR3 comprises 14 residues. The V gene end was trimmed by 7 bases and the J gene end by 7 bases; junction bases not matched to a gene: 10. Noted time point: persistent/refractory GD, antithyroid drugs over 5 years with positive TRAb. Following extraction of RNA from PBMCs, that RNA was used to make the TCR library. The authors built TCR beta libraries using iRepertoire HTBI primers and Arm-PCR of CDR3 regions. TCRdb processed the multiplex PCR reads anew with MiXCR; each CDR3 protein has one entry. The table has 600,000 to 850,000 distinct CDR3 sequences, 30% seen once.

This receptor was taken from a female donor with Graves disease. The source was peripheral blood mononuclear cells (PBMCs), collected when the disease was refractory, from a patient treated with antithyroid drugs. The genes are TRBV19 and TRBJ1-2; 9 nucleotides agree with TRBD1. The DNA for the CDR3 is TGTGCCAGTAACCTGGGACAGGGCTGGGGTGGCTACACCTTC. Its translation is CASNLGQGWGGYTF.